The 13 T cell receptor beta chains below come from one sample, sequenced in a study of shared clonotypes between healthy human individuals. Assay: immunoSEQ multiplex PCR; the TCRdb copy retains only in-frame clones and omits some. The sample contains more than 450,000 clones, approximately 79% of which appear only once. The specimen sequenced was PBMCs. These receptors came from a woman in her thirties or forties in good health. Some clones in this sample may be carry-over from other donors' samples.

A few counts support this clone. This CDR3 reads CAWSWVRGTEAFF. The CDR3 nucleotides read TGTGCCTGGAGTTGGGTCCGAGGAACTGAAGCTTTCTTT. The chain has TRBV30 and TRBJ1-1; D not certain. This CDR3 has 13 amino acids. Trimming took off 2 bases at V and 5 bases at J, with 12 bases between the two ends. Per the germline V gene, CDR1 is GTSNPN and CDR2 is SVGIG (reference sequence).

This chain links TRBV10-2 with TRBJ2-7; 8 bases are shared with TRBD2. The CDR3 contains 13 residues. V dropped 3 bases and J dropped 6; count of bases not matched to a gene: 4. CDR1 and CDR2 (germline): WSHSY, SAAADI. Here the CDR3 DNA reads TGCGCCAGCAGTGACCCGGGAGGGTCCGAGCAGTACTTC. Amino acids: CASSDPGGSEQYF.

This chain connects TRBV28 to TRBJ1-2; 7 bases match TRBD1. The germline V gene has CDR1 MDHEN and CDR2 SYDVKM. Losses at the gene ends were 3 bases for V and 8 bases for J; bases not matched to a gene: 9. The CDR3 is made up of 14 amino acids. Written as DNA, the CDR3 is TGTGCCAGCAGTTTTAGTACAGGGGCGGACGGCTACACCTTC. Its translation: CASSFSTGADGYTF.

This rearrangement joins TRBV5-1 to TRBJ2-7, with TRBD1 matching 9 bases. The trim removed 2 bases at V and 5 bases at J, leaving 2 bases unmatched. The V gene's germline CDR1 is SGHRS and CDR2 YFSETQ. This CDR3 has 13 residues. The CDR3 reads CASSFGTGNEQYF. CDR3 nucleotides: TGCGCCAGCAGCTTTGGGACAGGGAACGAGCAGTACTTC.

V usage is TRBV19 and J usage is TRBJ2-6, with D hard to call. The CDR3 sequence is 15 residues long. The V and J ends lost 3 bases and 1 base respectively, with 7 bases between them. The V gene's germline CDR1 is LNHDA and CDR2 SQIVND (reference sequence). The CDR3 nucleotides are TGTGCCAGTAGTATCCCTAGTTCTGGGGCCAACGTCCTGACTTTC. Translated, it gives CASSIPSSGANVLTF.

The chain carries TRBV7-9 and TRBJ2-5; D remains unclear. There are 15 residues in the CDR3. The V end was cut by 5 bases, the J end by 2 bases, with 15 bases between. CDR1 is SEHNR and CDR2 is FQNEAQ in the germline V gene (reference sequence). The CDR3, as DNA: TGTGCCAGCAGCCCAAAAGGACCGGATCAAGAGACCCAGTACTTC. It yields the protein CASSPKGPDQETQYF. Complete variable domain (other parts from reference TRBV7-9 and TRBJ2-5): DTGVSQNPRHKITKRGQNVTFRCDPISEHNRLYWYRQTLGQGPEFLTYFQNEAQLEKSRLLSDRFSAERPKGSFSTLEIQRTEQGDSAMYLCASSPKGPDQETQYFGPGTRLLVL.

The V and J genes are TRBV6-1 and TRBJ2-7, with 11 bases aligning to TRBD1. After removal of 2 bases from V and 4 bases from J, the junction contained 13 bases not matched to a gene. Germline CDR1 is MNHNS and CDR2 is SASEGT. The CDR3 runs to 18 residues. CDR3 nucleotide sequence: TGTGCCAGCAGTGAATTTTCGGACAGGGGGCGCATATATTACGAGCAGTACTTC. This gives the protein CASSEFSDRGRIYYEQYF.

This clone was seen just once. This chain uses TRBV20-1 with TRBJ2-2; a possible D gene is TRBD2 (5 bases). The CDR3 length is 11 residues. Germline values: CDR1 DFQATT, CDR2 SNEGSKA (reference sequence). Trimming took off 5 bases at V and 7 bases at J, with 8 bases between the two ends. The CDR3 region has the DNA TGCAGTGCTCTGGGGAGCGGGGAGCTGTTTTTT. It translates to CSALGSGELFF.

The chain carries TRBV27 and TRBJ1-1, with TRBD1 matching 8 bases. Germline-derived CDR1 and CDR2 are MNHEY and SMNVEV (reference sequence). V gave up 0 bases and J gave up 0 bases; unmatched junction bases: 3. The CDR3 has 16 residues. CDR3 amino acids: CASSLSGQVMNTEAFF. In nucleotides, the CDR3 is TGTGCCAGCAGTTTATCGGGACAGGTGATGAACACTGAAGCTTTCTTT.

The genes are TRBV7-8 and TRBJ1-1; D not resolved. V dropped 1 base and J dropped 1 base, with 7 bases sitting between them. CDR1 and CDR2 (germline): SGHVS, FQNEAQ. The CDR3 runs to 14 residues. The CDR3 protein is CASSLGTGNTEAFF. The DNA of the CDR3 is TGTGCCAGCAGCTTAGGGACTGGGAACACTGAAGCTTTCTTT.

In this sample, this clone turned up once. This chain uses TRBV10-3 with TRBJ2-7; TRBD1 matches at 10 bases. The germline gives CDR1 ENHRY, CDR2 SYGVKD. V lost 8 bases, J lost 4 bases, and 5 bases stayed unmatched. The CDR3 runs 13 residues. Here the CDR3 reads CAIGGTGAYEQYF. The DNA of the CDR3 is TGTGCCATCGGGGGGACAGGGGCTTACGAGCAGTACTTC.

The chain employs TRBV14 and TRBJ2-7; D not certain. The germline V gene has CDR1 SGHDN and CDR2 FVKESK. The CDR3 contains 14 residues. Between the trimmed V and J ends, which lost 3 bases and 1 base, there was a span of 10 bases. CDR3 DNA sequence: TGTGCCAGCAGCCACCTGGACGGTTCCTACGAGCAGTACTTC. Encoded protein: CASSHLDGSYEQYF.

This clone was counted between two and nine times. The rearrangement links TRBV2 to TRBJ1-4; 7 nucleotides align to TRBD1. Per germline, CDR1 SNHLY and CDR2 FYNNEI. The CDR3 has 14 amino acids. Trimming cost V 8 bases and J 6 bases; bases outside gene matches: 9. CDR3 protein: CASRQDRRDEKLFF. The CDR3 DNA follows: TGTGCCAGCCGGCAGGACAGGAGAGATGAAAAACTGTTTTTT.